This T cell receptor beta chain appears in the sequencing data of a study of T-cell reconstitution after alpha-beta-depleted transplantation in children. This clonotype was seen more than once but under ten times. Its target is not known. Points from the study as a whole: The authors attributed T-cell counts and diversity one year after transplant mostly to newly produced T cells.

Germline V CDR1 and CDR2: DFQATT, SNEGSKA (reference sequence). V was pared by 1 base and J by 5 bases, with 21 bases between. This CDR3 spans 16 amino acids. The TCRbeta library was prepared with unique molecular identifiers. TCRdb reanalysed the PCR reads using MiXCR and keeps one entry per CDR3 protein. This repertoire shows about 240,000 distinct CDR3 sequences, about 25% found once; its top ten account for about 2.5%. This chain uses TRBV20-1 with TRBJ2-7; D tentatively fits TRBD1 or TRBD2 (5 bases each). The source of this sequence is a girl aged 2 to 10 with Fanconi anemia, due to receive a stem cell transplant. The sequencing used PBMCs, collected before TCRalphabeta/CD19-depleted stem cell transplant. CDR3 nucleotide sequence: TGCAGTGCTAGAGGGGCCCGGGGCCAGGGAAACCACGAGCAGTACTTC. It translates to CSARGARGQGNHEQYF.